This T cell receptor beta chain was identified during a study of T cells in Graves' hyperthyroidism and ophthalmopathy. There were TCR beta CDR3 regions amplified from RNA transcripts. The HTBI set primed first-round TCR CDR3 RT-PCR. Via MiXCR, TCRdb re-called the multiplex PCR reads, giving one row per CDR3 protein. The table lists roughly 380,000 distinct CDR3 sequences, 13% of them singletons, with less than 25% in the top ten. Trimming stripped 3 bases from V and 7 bases from J, with 7 bases between. This CDR3 comprises 11 residues. Germline CDR1 reads KGHSH; CDR2 reads LQKENI. The receptor's source is a man aged 30-40 years with Graves' hyperthyroidism that later progressed to Graves' ophthalmopathy. The sequencing input was blood. The V call is TRBV18, the J call TRBJ2-7; D unclear. The CDR3 region has the DNA TGTGCCAGCTCACCCTCCTTAGAGCAGTACTTC. Amino acid sequence: CASSPSLEQYF.